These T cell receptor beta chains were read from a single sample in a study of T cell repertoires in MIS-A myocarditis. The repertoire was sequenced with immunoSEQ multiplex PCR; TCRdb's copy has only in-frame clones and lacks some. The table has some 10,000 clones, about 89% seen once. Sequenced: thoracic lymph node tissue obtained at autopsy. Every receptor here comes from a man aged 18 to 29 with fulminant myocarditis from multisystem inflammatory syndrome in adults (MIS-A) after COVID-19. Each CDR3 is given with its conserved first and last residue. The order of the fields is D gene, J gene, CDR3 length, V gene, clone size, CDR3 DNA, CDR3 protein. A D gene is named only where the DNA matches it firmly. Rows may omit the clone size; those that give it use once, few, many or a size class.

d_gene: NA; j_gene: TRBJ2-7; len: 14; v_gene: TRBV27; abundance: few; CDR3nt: TGTGCCAGCAGTCGGAGGCCGGGGATCTACGAGCAGTACTTC; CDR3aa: CASSRRPGIYEQYF
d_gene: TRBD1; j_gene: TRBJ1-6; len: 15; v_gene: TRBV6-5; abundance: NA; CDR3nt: TGTGCCAGCTCTTTAGCGCAGGGGGGATATGCACCCCTCCACTTT; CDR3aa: CASSLAQGGYAPLHF
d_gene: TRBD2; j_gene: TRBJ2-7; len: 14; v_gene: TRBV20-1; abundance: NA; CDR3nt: TGCAGTGCCAGTTTAGGCGGGGGGTCGGACGAGCAGTACTTC; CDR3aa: CSASLGGGSDEQYF
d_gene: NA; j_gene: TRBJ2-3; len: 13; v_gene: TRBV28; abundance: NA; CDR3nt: TGTGCCAGCAGGGACCCGGTTATAGATACGCAGTATTTT; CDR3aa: CASRDPVIDTQYF
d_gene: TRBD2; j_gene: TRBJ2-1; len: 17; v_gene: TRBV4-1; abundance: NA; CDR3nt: TGCGCCAGCAGCCAATCCAGACTAGCGGGGGGTTACAATGAGCAGTTCTTC; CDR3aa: CASSQSRLAGGYNEQFF
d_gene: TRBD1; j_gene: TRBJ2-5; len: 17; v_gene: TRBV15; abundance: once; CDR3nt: TGTGCCACCAGCCTAAAGACGACAGGGGGGCCAGGAGAGACCCAGTACTTC; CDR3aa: CATSLKTTGGPGETQYF
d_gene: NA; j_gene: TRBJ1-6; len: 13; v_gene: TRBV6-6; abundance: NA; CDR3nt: TGTGCCAGCAGTGCCAGGGAAAATTCACCCCTCCACTTT; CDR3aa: CASSARENSPLHF
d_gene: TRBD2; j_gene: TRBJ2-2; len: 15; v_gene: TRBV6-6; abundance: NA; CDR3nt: TGTGCCAGCAGCCCGACTAGCGGGGGGTCCGGGGAGCTGTTTTTT; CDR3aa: CASSPTSGGSGELFF
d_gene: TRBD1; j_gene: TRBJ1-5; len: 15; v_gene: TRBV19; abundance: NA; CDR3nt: TGTGCCAGTAGCAAGGAGGGACAGCGTAATCAGCCCCAGCATTTT; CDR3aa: CASSKEGQRNQPQHF
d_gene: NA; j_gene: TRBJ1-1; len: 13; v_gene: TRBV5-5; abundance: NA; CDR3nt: TGTGCCAGCCAACAGGGCTCTGCCACTGAAGCTTTCTTT; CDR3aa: CASQQGSATEAFF
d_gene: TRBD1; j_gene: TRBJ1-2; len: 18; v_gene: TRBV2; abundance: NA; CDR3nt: TGTGCCAGCAGTGAAAGGGGTCAGGGGGCATCTAGGGACTATGGCTACACCTTC; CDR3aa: CASSERGQGASRDYGYTF
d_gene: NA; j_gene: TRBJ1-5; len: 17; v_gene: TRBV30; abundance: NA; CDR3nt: TGTGCCTGGAGTGTTGGAACCAATTACGGGGAAAGTCAGCCCCAGCATTTT; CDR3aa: CAWSVGTNYGESQPQHF
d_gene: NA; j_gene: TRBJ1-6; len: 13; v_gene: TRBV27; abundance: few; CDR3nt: TGTGCCAGCAGTCGCGGGCCGAATTCACCCCTCCACTTT; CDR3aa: CASSRGPNSPLHF
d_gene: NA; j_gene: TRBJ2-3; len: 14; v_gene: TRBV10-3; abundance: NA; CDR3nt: TGTGCCATCAGTGAGTCGGTTGACACAGATACGCAGTATTTT; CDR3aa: CAISESVDTDTQYF
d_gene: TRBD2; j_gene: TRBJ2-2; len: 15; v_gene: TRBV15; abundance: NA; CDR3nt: TGTGCCACCAGCTATAGCGGGACCCGAACCCGGGAGCTGTTTTTT; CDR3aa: CATSYSGTRTRELFF
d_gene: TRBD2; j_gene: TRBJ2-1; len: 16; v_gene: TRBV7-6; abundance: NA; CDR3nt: TGTGCCAGCAGCTTAGGGAAACTAGCGGTATACAATGAGCAGTTCTTC; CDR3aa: CASSLGKLAVYNEQFF
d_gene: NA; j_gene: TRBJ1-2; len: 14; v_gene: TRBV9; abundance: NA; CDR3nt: TGTGCCAGCAGCACTCCGACAAACCACTATGGCTACACCTTC; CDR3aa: CASSTPTNHYGYTF
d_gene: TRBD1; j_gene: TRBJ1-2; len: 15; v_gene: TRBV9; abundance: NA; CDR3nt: TGTGCCAGCAGCCCTCGCGGGACAGAGGCTCGAGGCTACACCTTC; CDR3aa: CASSPRGTEARGYTF
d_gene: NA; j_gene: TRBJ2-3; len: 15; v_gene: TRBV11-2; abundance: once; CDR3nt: TGTGCCAGCAGTGGATTAGTACGGTTCACAGATACGCAGTATTTT; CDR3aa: CASSGLVRFTDTQYF
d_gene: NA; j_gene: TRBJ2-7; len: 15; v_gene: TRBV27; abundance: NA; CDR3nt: TGTGCCAGCAGTTTAAGCTCGGCACTTACCTACGAGCAGTACTTC; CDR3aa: CASSLSSALTYEQYF
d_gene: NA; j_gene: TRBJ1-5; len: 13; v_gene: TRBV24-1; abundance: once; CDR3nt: TGTGCCACCAGTGATTTGGAAGGTAGGACCCAGCATTTT; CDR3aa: CATSDLEGRTQHF
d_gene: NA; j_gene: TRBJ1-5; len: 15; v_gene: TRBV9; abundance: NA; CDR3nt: TGTGCCAGCAGCGTAGAGGGGCGAAGCAATCAGCCCCAGCATTTT; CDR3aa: CASSVEGRSNQPQHF
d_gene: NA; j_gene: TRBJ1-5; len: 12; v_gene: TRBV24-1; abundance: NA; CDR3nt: TGTGCCACCAGTGACGGAAATCAGCCCCAGCATTTT; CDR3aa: CATSDGNQPQHF
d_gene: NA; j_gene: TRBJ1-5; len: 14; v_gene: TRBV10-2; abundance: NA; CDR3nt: TGCGCCAGCAGCGACAGTCTCCTCAATCAGCCCCAGCATTTT; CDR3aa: CASSDSLLNQPQHF
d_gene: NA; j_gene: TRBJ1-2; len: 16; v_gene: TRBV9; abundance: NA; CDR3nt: TGTGCCAGCAGCGTAGATCTGACACAAACCACCTATGGCTACACCTTC; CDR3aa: CASSVDLTQTTYGYTF
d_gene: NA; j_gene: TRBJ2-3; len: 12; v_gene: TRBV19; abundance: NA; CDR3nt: TGTGCCAGTAGTTCGGCCACAGATACGCAGTATTTT; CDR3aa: CASSSATDTQYF
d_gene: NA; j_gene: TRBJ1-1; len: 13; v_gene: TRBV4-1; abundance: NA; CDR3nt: TGCGCCAGCAGCCTGGGTGGTGACACTGAAGCTTTCTTT; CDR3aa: CASSLGGDTEAFF
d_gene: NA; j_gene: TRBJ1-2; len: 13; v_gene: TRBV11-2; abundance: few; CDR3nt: TGTGCCAGCAGCTTGCAGGGAGATTATGGCTACACCTTC; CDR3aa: CASSLQGDYGYTF
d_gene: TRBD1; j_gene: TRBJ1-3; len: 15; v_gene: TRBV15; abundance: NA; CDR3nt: TGTGCCACCAGCTTGGACAGGGGCTCTGGAAACACCATATATTTT; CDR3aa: CATSLDRGSGNTIYF
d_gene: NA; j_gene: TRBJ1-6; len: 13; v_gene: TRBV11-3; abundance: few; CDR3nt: TGTGCCAGCAGCTACGACGGGGGTTCACCCCTCCACTTT; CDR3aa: CASSYDGGSPLHF
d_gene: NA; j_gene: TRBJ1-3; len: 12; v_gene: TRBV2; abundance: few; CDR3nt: TGTGCCAGCAGGGGGGAAGGAAACACCATATATTTT; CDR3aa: CASRGEGNTIYF
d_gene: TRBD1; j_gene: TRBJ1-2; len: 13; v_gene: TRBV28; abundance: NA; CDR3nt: TGTGCCAGCAGAAGGACAGGGTCCTATGGCTACACCTTC; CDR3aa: CASRRTGSYGYTF
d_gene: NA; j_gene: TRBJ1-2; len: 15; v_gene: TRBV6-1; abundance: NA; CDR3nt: TGTGCCAGCAGTGAAGCGCTTCGAGACTCCTGGGGCTACACCTTC; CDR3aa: CASSEALRDSWGYTF
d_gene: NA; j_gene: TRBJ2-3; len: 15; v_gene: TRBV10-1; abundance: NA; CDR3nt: TGCGCCAGCAGTTGGGGGGCCGCCCGCACAGATACGCAGTATTTT; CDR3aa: CASSWGAARTDTQYF
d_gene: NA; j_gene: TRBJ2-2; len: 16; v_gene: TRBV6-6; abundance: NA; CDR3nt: TGTGCCAGCAGTTACGCTCTACAGCGGAACACCGGGGAGCTGTTTTTT; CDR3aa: CASSYALQRNTGELFF
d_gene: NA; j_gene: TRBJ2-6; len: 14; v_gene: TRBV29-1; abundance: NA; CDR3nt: TGCAGCGCTACAGGGACTTCTGGGGCCAACGTCCTGACTTTC; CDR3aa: CSATGTSGANVLTF
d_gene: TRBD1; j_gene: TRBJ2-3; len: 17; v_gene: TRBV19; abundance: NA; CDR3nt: TGTGCCAGTACCCCAAAGTCGGGGACAGGGGGCACAGATACGCAGTATTTT; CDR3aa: CASTPKSGTGGTDTQYF
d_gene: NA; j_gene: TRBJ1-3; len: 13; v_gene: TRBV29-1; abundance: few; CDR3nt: TGCAGCGTCGATCAGGGGCCCGGAAACACCATATATTTT; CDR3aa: CSVDQGPGNTIYF
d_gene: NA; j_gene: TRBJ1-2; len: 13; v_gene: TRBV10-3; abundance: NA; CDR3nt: TGTGCCATCAGTGAAGGTAGTGACTATGGCTACACCTTC; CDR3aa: CAISEGSDYGYTF
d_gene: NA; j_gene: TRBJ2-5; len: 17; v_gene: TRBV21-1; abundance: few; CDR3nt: TGTGCCAGCAGCAAGGGTAAACAGGGGGCTCCCCAAGAGACCCAGTACTTC; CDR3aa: CASSKGKQGAPQETQYF
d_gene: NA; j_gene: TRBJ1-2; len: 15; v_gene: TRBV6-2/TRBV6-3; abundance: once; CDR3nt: TGTGCCAGCAGTTACTACGGGACGGCTAACTATGGCTACACCTTC; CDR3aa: CASSYYGTANYGYTF
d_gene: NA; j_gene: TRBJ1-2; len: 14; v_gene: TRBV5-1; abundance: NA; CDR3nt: TGCGCCAGCAGCTTGGTGCTGGGGAAGGATGGCTACACCTTC; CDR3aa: CASSLVLGKDGYTF
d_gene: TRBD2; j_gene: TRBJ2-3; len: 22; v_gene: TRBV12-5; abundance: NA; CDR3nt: TGTGCTAGTGGTTTGGTTAAACCGCACCACTCCGATAGCGGGAGTATCACAGATACGCAGTATTTT; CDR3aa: CASGLVKPHHSDSGSITDTQYF
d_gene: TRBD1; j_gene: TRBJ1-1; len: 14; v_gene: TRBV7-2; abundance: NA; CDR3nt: TGTGCCAGCAGACCGGACAGGGGGAACACTGAAGCTTTCTTT; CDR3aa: CASRPDRGNTEAFF
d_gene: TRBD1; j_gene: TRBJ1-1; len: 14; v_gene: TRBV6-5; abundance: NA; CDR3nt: TGTGCCACCTTAAGGGGGACAGGGAACACTGAAGCTTTCTTT; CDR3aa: CATLRGTGNTEAFF
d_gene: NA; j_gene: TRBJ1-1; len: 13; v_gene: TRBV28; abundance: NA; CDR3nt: TGTGCCAGCAGGCTGGGCAGGGGATCTGAAGCTTTCTTT; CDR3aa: CASRLGRGSEAFF
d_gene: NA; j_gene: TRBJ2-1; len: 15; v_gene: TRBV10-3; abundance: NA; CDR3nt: TGTGCCATCAGTGAATCGATTAGCGAGTACAATGAGCAGTTCTTC; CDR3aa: CAISESISEYNEQFF
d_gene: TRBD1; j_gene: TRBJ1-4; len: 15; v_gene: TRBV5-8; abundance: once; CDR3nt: TGTGCCAGCAGCCATACAGGGGGCCCTAATGAAAAACTGTTTTTT; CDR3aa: CASSHTGGPNEKLFF
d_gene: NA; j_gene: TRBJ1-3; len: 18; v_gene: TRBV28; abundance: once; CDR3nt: TGTGCCACCGAACACTCCGGGGCTTTTAAAAACCCTGGAAACACCATATATTTT; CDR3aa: CATEHSGAFKNPGNTIYF
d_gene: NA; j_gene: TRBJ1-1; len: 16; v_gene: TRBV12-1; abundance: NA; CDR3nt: TGTGCCAGCAGCATCGCGCGGACGGGCAGGGGAAGTGAAGCTTTCTTT; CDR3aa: CASSIARTGRGSEAFF
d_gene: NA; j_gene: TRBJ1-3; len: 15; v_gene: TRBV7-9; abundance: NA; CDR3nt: TGTGCCAGCAGCTTATGGGGCAGGGAAGGAAACACTATATATTTT; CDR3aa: CASSLWGREGNTIYF